This entry lists 17 T cell receptor beta chains sequenced from one sample in a study of T cell repertoires in cytomegalovirus infection (dated by TCRdb to the late 2010s). The sequencing machine was an Illumina HiSeq 1500. The raw public data were reprocessed by TCRdb itself: fastp quality trimming at Q25, MiXCR clonotype calling, in-frame beta chains only. Records with the same CDR3 protein are collapsed into one entry carrying the most frequent genes and DNA. Within this sample are 300,000 to 400,000 distinct CDR3 sequences, with more than 9% of them counted one time only. Over 3.5% of the sample belongs to the ten largest clones. The specimen sequenced was PBMCs. These receptors were taken from a human donor in good health (CMV status not recorded). Some clones in this sample may be carry-over from other donors' samples.

A word on this clonotype: A single base separates this from a much larger clone, so it may be a read error. The gene calls are TRBV7-2 and TRBJ2-5; TRBD1 agrees at 7 bases. CDR1 and CDR2 from the germline V gene are SGHTA and FQGNSA. The CDR3 is made up of 16 amino acids. CDR3 DNA sequence: TGTGGCAGCAGCCCCTGGTTGAGAGGGGGCGCAGCTACCCAGTACTTC. Amino acid sequence: CGSSPWLRGGAATQYF.

This clonotype was detected a few times. This chain links TRBV12-3 or TRBV12-4 with TRBJ1-1; possible D gene TRBD1, 6 bases. V was clipped by 1 base and J by 11 bases, with 11 bases between them. This CDR3 contains 12 residues. The CDR3 DNA sequence: TGTGCCAGCAGTTTAGGGGGGCCCCTGGCTTTCTTT. The encoded protein is CASSLGGPLAFF.

This clonotype was seen more than once but under ten times. V usage is TRBV6-1 and J usage is TRBJ2-5, with D possibly matching TRBD2 (6 bases). The germline V gene encodes CDR1 MNHNS and CDR2 SASEGT. V was clipped by 5 bases and J by 5 bases, with 18 bases between them. The CDR3 is 15 amino acids. CDR3 DNA: TGTGCCAGCAGTTTCTGGAGCAGGGCGGGGGAGACCCAGTACTTC. This translates into CASSFWSRAGETQYF.

V is TRBV4-2 and J is TRBJ1-1, with D unclear. V dropped 5 bases and J dropped 3 bases, with 22 bases sitting between them. This CDR3 comprises 17 residues. From germline, CDR1 is LGHNA and CDR2 YNFKEQ. In DNA form, the CDR3 reads TGTGCCAGCAGCAAGGCCCTCCGTTTGGGTGAGGACACTGAAGCTTTCTTT. Its translation is CASSKALRLGEDTEAFF.

Remarks on this clonotype: A clone one base away is much larger, so this may be a read error. The chain recombines TRBV12-5 with TRBJ2-7, with TRBD2 matching over 16 bases. CDR1 and CDR2 (germline): LGHNT, FRNRAP. CDR3 length equals 17 residues. Here the CDR3 reads CASDSPGTSGGAYELYF. CDR3 nucleotides: TGTGCTAGTGATTCCCCCGGGACTAGCGGGGGGGCTTACGAGCTGTACTTC.

This clonotype was picked up many times. The gene calls are TRBV5-6 and TRBJ1-5, with TRBD1 matching 8 bases. Germline values: CDR1 SGHDT, CDR2 YYEEEE. The CDR3 sequence is 15 residues long. V shed 0 bases and J 3 bases; nucleotides not matched to a gene: 2. The CDR3 nucleotides are TGTGCCAGCAGCTTGGGGACAGGGAACAATCAGCCCCAGCATTTT. This sequence encodes CASSLGTGNNQPQHF.

This clonotype was detected ten times or more. The chain joins TRBV7-2 to TRBJ2-1; TRBD1 agrees at 9 bases. The ends lost 0 bases at V and 4 bases at J; junction bases unmatched: 4. Germline CDR1 SGHTA, CDR2 FQGNSA. The CDR3 has 16 amino acids. The CDR3 region has the DNA TGTGCCAGCAGCTTAGCGGGTGGGACAGGGTACAATGAGCAGTTCTTC. Its protein product is CASSLAGGTGYNEQFF.

This clonotype has more than one count but fewer than ten. The chain is built from TRBV27 and TRBJ2-3, with no clear D. Germline V gene lookup returns CDR1 MNHEY and CDR2 SMNVEV (reference sequence). The CDR3 totals 13 residues. Trimming shortened V by 4 bases and J by 3 bases, and 8 bases separated the two germline ends. The CDR3 bases are TGTGCCAGCAGTTATCTTACGACAGATACGCAGTATTTT. Translation gives CASSYLTTDTQYF.

This clonotype was recorded many times. This chain links TRBV2 with TRBJ2-1; TRBD2 aligns across 7 bases. CDR1 SNHLY and CDR2 FYNNEI come from the germline V gene. This CDR3 is built from 16 residues. Trimming cost V 4 bases and J 2 bases; bases outside gene matches: 8. This CDR3 reads CASSGSSGPTYNEQFF. CDR3 coding DNA: TGTGCCAGCAGTGGTTCTAGCGGCCCGACCTACAATGAGCAGTTCTTC. The full variable domain, with the rest looked up from reference TRBV2 and TRBJ2-1, is EPEVTQTPSHQVTQMGQEVILRCVPISNHLYFYWYRQILGQKVEFLVSFYNNEISEKSEIFDDQFSVERPDGSNFTLKIRSTKLEDSAMYFCASSGSSGPTYNEQFFGPGTRLTVL.

This clonotype was counted only a few times. The chain has TRBV6-2 or TRBV6-3 and TRBJ1-5; 8 bases are a match to TRBD1. The V segment lost 5 bases and the J segment 6 bases; nucleotides outside the gene matches: 12. CDR3 length equals 16 residues. Germline assignment: CDR1 MNHEY and CDR2 SVGEGT. The CDR3, as DNA: TGTGCCAGCAGTCCCTTTGGACAGGGCGGGAGTCAGCCCCAGCATTTT. As protein: CASSPFGQGGSQPQHF.

This clonotype has a count of ten or more. This chain connects TRBV12-3 or TRBV12-4 to TRBJ2-5; 7 nucleotides agree with TRBD2. The ends lost 5 bases at V and 7 bases at J; junction bases unmatched: 22. This CDR3 has 18 amino acids. The CDR3: CASSKGGGRGLKGVTQYF. The CDR3 DNA sequence: TGTGCCAGCAGTAAGGGCGGGGGACGAGGCTTGAAAGGAGTGACCCAGTACTTC.

This clonotype showed up many times. V gene TRBV7-8 combines with J gene TRBJ1-2; a possible D gene is TRBD1 (5 bases). V lost 8 bases to trimming and J lost 5 bases, with 9 bases between them. This CDR3 is 11 amino acids long. The germline gives CDR1 SGHVS, CDR2 FQNEAQ. In DNA form, the CDR3 reads TGTGCCAGCGGCCAGGGTTATGGCTACACCTTC. Amino acid sequence: CASGQGYGYTF.

As for this clonotype: A much bigger clone sits one base away, suggesting this may be a read error. The chain couples TRBV4-1 to TRBJ1-1; D gene uncertain. CDR3 size: 15 residues. The V gene lost 0 bases and the J gene lost 4 bases, with 12 bases spanning the gap. Germline V gene lookup returns CDR1 MGHRA and CDR2 YSYEKL. CDR3 sequence reads: CASSQDRAKSTEAFF. In nucleotides, the CDR3 is TGCGCCAGCAGCCAAGATAGGGCCAAGAGCACTGAAGCTTTCTTT.

The CDR3 DNA is TGTGCCAGCAGTTACTCGAGGCTAGCGGCCGTCACAGATACGCAGTATTTT. Amino acid sequence: CASSYSRLAAVTDTQYF. The chain is built from TRBV6-6 and TRBJ2-3; 7 nucleotides agree with TRBD2. The CDR3 runs 17 residues. V shed 0 bases, J shed 2 bases, and the junction held 8 bases outside the gene matches. CDR1 is MNHNY, CDR2 SVGAGI, per germline (reference sequence).

This clonotype was found many times. This rearrangement joins TRBV5-5 to TRBJ2-3; D remains unclear. Germline CDR1 is SGHKS and CDR2 is YYEKEE (reference sequence). This CDR3 has 13 residues. Trimming removed 0 bases at V and 7 bases at J, with 9 bases between. The DNA for the CDR3 is TGTGCCAGCAGCTTGGTGAACGGATATACGCAGTATTTT. Protein: CASSLVNGYTQYF.

This clonotype showed up just a few times. The gene calls are TRBV6-5 and TRBJ1-1; D unresolved. V gave up 1 base and J gave up 1 base, with 16 bases separating them. Per germline, CDR1 MNHEY and CDR2 SVGAGI. The CDR3 extends over 17 amino acids. In nucleotides, the CDR3 is TGTGCCAGCAGTTACTTGCCCCGGACGGGATCGAACACTGAAGCTTTCTTT. Amino acids: CASSYLPRTGSNTEAFF.

This clonotype showed up just a few times. The chain uses TRBV12-3 or TRBV12-4 and TRBJ1-4; unclear D gene. The CDR3 has 13 amino acids. Trimming stripped 6 bases from V and 7 bases from J, with 12 bases between. As DNA, the CDR3 is TGTGCCAGCAGCCCGCAAATAGTTGAAAAACTGTTTTTT. Translating it yields CASSPQIVEKLFF.